The 16 T cell receptor beta chains below all came from one sample that was sequenced in a study of blood T cell repertoires in COVID-19. TCRdb keeps only in-frame clones here, not all; method: immunoSEQ multiplex PCR. In the table there are more than 300,000 clones, approximately 90% of which are singletons. Sample: PBMCs or T cells enriched from blood (not recorded which). The receptors originated from a woman under 40 who had been exposed to COVID-19.

The chain combines TRBV19 with TRBJ1-5, with a tentative D call TRBD1 (5 bases). In germline, CDR1 is LNHDA, CDR2 SQIVND (reference sequence). V lost 7 bases, J lost 1 base, and 11 bases lay in between. There are 14 residues in the CDR3. The CDR3 reads CASTPRGSNQPQHF. DNA of the CDR3: TGTGCCAGTACCCCCCGGGGGAGCAATCAGCCCCAGCATTTT.

The chain has TRBV29-1 and TRBJ1-2, with a tentative D call TRBD1 (6 bases). Between the trimmed V and J ends, which lost 4 bases and 5 bases, there was a span of 17 bases. This CDR3 has 14 amino acids. Germline V gives CDR1 SQVTM, CDR2 ANQGSEA. The CDR3 loop reads CSVVGAGVGYGYTF. The CDR3 bases are TGCAGCGTTGTCGGGGCAGGGGTGGGGTATGGCTACACCTTC.

CDR3 sequence reads: CASNGGGYQETQYF. CDR3 DNA: TGTGCCAGCAATGGCGGGGGGTACCAAGAGACCCAGTACTTC. This chain joins TRBV27 and TRBJ2-5; 8 nucleotides align to TRBD2. V dropped 7 bases and J dropped 0; count of bases not matched to a gene: 4. Per germline, CDR1 MNHEY and CDR2 SMNVEV (reference sequence). The CDR3 is made up of 14 amino acids.

The chain uses TRBV7-9 and TRBJ1-5, with TRBD1 as a possible D gene (5 bases). This CDR3 is built from 14 residues. The V gene lost 3 bases and the J gene lost 8 bases, with 14 bases spanning the gap. Germline values: CDR1 SEHNR, CDR2 FQNEAQ (reference sequence). DNA for the CDR3: TGTGCCAGCAGCTTTTCAGGACTAGGGGAGCCCCAGCATTTT. This gives the protein CASSFSGLGEPQHF.

The rearrangement joins TRBV4-2 to TRBJ2-5; TRBD2 might be the D (6 bases). The CDR3 contains 16 residues. Germline-derived CDR1 and CDR2 are LGHNA and YNFKEQ. V lost 0 bases and J 1 base, leaving 12 bases between the germline ends. DNA for the CDR3: TGTGCCAGCAGCCAAGAGGGGTGGAGGGTCCAAGAGACCCAGTACTTC. This sequence encodes CASSQEGWRVQETQYF.

This chain links TRBV19 with TRBJ1-2; possible D gene TRBD1, 6 bases. The germline gives CDR1 LNHDA, CDR2 SQIVND (reference sequence). V was cut by 3 bases and J by 7 bases, with 15 bases left in between. The CDR3 contains 14 residues. CDR3 in DNA: TGTGCCAGTAGTATTCGAGGGGCCAGGGGTGGCTACACCTTC. Translated, it gives CASSIRGARGGYTF.

The rearrangement links TRBV18 to TRBJ1-2, with 9 bases identical to TRBD1. This CDR3 comprises 13 residues. Germline values: CDR1 KGHSH, CDR2 LQKENI. The V gene end was trimmed by 3 bases and the J gene end by 8 bases; junction bases not matched to a gene: 4. The CDR3 loop is CASSPRQGGGYTF. The CDR3 DNA is TGTGCCAGCTCACCGCGACAGGGGGGAGGCTACACCTTC.

V is TRBV7-2 and J is TRBJ2-1; 10 bases are a match to TRBD2. Germline lookup yields CDR1 SGHTA and CDR2 FQGNSA. V trimming: 5 bases; J trimming: 10 bases; junction bases outside the gene matches: 5. The CDR3 runs to 13 residues. The CDR3 DNA follows: TGTGCCAGCAGCCCGAGGACTAGCGGAGAGCAGTTCTTC. It specifies CASSPRTSGEQFF.

The chain carries TRBV14 and TRBJ1-1; 7 positions match TRBD1. The V segment lost 4 bases and the J segment 1 base; nucleotides outside the gene matches: 3. Looked up from germline, CDR1 is SGHDN and CDR2 is FVKESK. The CDR3 runs 14 residues. Here the CDR3 reads CASSLWDRNTEAFF. The CDR3 DNA sequence: TGTGCCAGCAGCCTTTGGGACAGGAACACTGAAGCTTTCTTT.

The chain couples TRBV19 to TRBJ1-3, with D perhaps matching TRBD1 (6 bases). V lost 4 bases and J 2 bases, leaving 9 bases between the germline ends. CDR3 size: 14 residues. The V gene's germline CDR1 is LNHDA and CDR2 SQIVND (reference sequence). The DNA of the CDR3 is TGTGCCAGTAGTAGCGGGGGGCCTGGAAACACCATATATTTT. Amino acid sequence: CASSSGGPGNTIYF.

The chain is built from TRBV6-2 or TRBV6-3 and TRBJ1-3; 10 nucleotides agree with TRBD1. CDR1 and CDR2 from the germline V gene are MNHEY and SVGEGT. Trimming at V came to 6 bases and at J to 3 bases, leaving 8 bases not matched to a gene. The CDR3 spans 16 residues. CDR3 loop: CASSRRQGAIGNTIYF. CDR3 sequence (DNA): TGTGCCAGCAGCCGCAGACAGGGGGCTATTGGAAACACCATATATTTT.

Notes on this clone: Other DNA sequences within the sample encode an identical CDR3. The genes are TRBV7-8 and TRBJ1-1; D unclear. V gave up 1 base and J gave up 1 base, with 4 bases separating them. The CDR3 runs 13 residues. CDR1 and CDR2 (germline): SGHVS, FQNEAQ. The CDR3 DNA reads TGTGCCAGCAGCTTAGGGAGGAACACTGAAGCTTTCTTT. Translating gives CASSLGRNTEAFF. The full variable domain, its missing parts supplied by reference TRBV7-8 and TRBJ1-1, is GAGVSQSPRYKVAKRGQDVALRCDPISGHVSLFWYQQALGQGPEFLTYFQNEAQLDKSGLPSDRFFAERPEGSVSTLKIQRTQQEDSAVYLCASSLGRNTEAFFGQGTRLTVV.

The chain has TRBV18 and TRBJ1-1; D gene ambiguous. Germline V lookup: CDR1 KGHSH, CDR2 LQKENI. The germline V and J ends were trimmed by 0 bases and 0 bases, with 14 bases remaining between them. This CDR3 is built from 17 residues. CDR3 sequence: CASSPPGGEVLNTEAFF. The CDR3 coding sequence is TGTGCCAGCTCACCACCGGGCGGGGAAGTCTTGAACACTGAAGCTTTCTTT.

This sequence joins TRBV9 and TRBJ1-2; a weak D match, TRBD1 (6 bases). The CDR3 has 16 residues. Germline loops: CDR1 SGDLS, CDR2 YYNGEE. Trimming left V 3 bases short and J 0 bases short, with 15 bases between. This CDR3 reads CASSASGTPTNYGYTF. The CDR3 coding sequence is TGTGCCAGCAGCGCCTCCGGGACACCCACTAACTATGGCTACACCTTC.

This clone was picked up one time. The chain combines TRBV7-9 with TRBJ2-3, with 7 bases fitting TRBD2. CDR1 is SEHNR, CDR2 FQNEAQ, per germline (reference sequence). The CDR3 runs 15 residues. Trimming removed 5 bases from V and 1 base from J; junction bases left unmatched: 6. CDR3 sequence: CASSPPAGGTDTQYF. Written as DNA, the CDR3 is TGTGCCAGCAGCCCACCCGCGGGGGGCACAGATACGCAGTATTTT.

V and J are TRBV5-4 and TRBJ2-4; 7 positions agree with TRBD2. This CDR3 spans 12 amino acids. Looked up from germline, CDR1 is SGHNT and CDR2 is YYREEE (reference sequence). Trimming removed 7 bases from V and 13 bases from J; junction bases left unmatched: 11. DNA for the CDR3: TGTGCCAGCCGAACCCGGGCGGGGGAGCAGTACTTC. Translating gives CASRTRAGEQYF.